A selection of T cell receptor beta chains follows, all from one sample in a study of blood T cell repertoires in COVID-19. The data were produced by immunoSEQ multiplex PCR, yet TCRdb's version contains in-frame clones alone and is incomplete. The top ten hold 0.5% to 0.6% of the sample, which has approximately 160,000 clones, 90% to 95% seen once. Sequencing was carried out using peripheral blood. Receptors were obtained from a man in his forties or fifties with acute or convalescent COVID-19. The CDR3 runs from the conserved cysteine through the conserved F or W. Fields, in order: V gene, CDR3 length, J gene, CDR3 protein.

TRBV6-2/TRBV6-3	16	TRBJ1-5	CASSATGQGANQPQHF
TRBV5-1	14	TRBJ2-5	CASSPGQIQETQYF
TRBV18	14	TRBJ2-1	CASSLESSYNEQFF
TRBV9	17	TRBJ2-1	CASSPRPVGLAGQEQFF
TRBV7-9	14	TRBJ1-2	CASSLIPDSYGYTF
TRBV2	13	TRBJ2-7	CASVRDTSYEQYF
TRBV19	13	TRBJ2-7	CASSVGKTYEQYF
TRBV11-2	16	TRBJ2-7	CASSLTRGTGTYEQYF
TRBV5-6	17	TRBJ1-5	CASSLGPTDHSNQPQHF
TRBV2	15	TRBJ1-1	CASAGTGNMNTEAFF
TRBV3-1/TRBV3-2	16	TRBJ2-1	CASSQRYGSSYNEQFF
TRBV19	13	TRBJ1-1	CASTQGGYTEAFF
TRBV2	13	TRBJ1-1	CASSVTGVTEAFF
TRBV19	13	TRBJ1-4	CASSDRHEEKLFF
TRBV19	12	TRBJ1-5	CASSIRDQPQHF
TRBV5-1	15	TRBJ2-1	CASSHRTSSYNEQFF
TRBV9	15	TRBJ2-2	CASSVNSGDTGELFF
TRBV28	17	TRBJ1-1	CASNTPGQGFVNTEAFF
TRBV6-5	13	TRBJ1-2	CASRIQTNYGYTF
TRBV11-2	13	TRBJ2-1	CASSLDELNEQFF
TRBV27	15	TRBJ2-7	CASSFRLAGDREQYF
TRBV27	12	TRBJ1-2	CASSLEGYGYTF
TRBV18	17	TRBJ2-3	CATSSGTSGWSTDTQYF
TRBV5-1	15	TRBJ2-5	CASSLAPTSRETQYF
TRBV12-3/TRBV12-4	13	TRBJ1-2	CASSSGQGHGYTF
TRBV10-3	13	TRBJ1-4	CAISGTPGQGLFF
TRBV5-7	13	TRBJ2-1	CASSVGQINEQFF
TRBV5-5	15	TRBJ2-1	CASSPLGGGVREQFF
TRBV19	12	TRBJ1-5	CASSQGYQPQHF
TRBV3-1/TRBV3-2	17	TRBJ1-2	CASSQEPSGRGINGYTF
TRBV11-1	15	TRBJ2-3	CASSPSGVSTDTQYF
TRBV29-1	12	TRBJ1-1	CSVGTGVTEAFF
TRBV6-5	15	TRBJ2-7	CASTMGLAGSYEQYF
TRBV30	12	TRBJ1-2	CAWTREIYGYTF
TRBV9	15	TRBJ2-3	CASSTSGGPRDTQYF
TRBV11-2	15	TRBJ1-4	CASRRGGVDNGKLFF
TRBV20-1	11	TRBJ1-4	CSAATGEKLFF
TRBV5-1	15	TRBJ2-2	CASSGGTGLSGELFF
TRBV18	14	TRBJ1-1	CASSQSRDSQGAFF
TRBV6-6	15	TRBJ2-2	CASSYPGQGGRELFF
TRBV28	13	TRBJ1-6	CASSLPEFSPLHF
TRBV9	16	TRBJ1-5	CASSVGAPPAYQPQHF
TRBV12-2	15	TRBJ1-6	CASRLGRTFNSPLHF
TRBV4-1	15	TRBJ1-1	CASSQVGTRNTEAFF
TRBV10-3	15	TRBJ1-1	CAISHNRDGNTEAFF